The 25 T cell receptor beta chains reported below all come from one sample, sequenced in a study of identical twins (dated by TCRdb to 2016 to 2017). The library came from 5' RACE. The data were produced on an Illumina HiSeq 2000. The public reads were reanalyzed by TCRdb: fastp trimming at Q25, MiXCR alignment, in-frame beta chains only. Under each unique CDR3 protein, matching rows form one entry showing the most common genes and DNA. Here the sample has hundreds of thousands of distinct CDR3 sequences; around 8.8% occur a single time. Together, the top ten hold about 2.1% of the sample. In addition, the sample was reused for a study of yellow fever vaccine responses in identical twins.

The specimen was memory (CD45RO+) T cells sorted from blood. The meaning of the sample's cell subset or site label: CD45RO+ enriched T cells. These receptor sequences come from a woman between 18 and 29 years old in good health.

The J gene is TRBJ2-5, the V gene TRBV3-1; 10 bases match TRBD1. The CDR3 contains 16 residues. V dropped 4 bases and J dropped 4; count of bases not matched to a gene: 9. The germline V gene encodes CDR1 LGHDT and CDR2 YNNKEL (reference sequence). CDR3 protein: CASSPQTGTGVETQYF. The CDR3 DNA reads as TGTGCCAGCAGCCCGCAGACCGGGACAGGGGTAGAGACCCAGTACTTC.

The chain is built from TRBV6-5 and TRBJ2-1; possibly TRBD1 or TRBD2 for D (6 bases each). The ends were cut back, 4 bases at V and 1 base at J, with 14 bases in the middle. This CDR3 comprises 16 residues. Germline values: CDR1 MNHEY, CDR2 SVGAGI. CDR3 region: CASSFGGRGSYNEQFF. CDR3 DNA sequence: TGTGCCAGCAGTTTTGGGGGGCGAGGGTCCTACAATGAGCAGTTCTTC.

The genes are TRBV7-3 and TRBJ2-1, with 12 positions matching TRBD2. The CDR3 is 16 amino acids. Germline-derived CDR1 and CDR2 are SGHTA and FQGTGA. The junction had 6 bases not matched to a gene; V was cut back by 5 bases and J by 4 bases. The CDR3 DNA reads TGTGCCAGCAGCCTGGGGACTAGCGGGTATTACAATGAGCAGTTCTTC. It specifies CASSLGTSGYYNEQFF.

The rearrangement uses TRBV2 and TRBJ2-5, with D unclear. V gave up 5 bases and J gave up 5 bases, with 6 bases separating them. This CDR3 comprises 11 residues. In germline, CDR1 is SNHLY, CDR2 FYNNEI. The chain's CDR3 is CASSKGETQYF. The CDR3 DNA reads TGTGCCAGCAGTAAAGGGGAGACCCAGTACTTC.

In its sample, this clonotype was seen a few times. The V call is TRBV12-5, the J call TRBJ2-1, with TRBD1 matching over 9 bases. This CDR3 has 14 residues. The V and J ends lost 8 bases and 9 bases, in that order; junction bases with no gene match: 11. Germline V CDR1 and CDR2: LGHNT, FRNRAP. CDR3 DNA: TGTGCTAGTACACCGGGACAGGGAATGGGTGAGCAGTTCTTC. It yields the protein CASTPGQGMGEQFF.

This clonotype was counted ten times or more. In nucleotides, the CDR3 is TGCGCCAGCAGCCGGATACCGGGACTAGCGGGAGGTGGGGGGTTCTTC. Its protein product is CASSRIPGLAGGGGFF. This rearrangement joins TRBV4-1 to TRBJ2-1; 15 bases agree with TRBD2. This CDR3 spans 16 amino acids. Germline-derived CDR1 and CDR2 are MGHRA and YSYEKL. The V gene end was trimmed by 4 bases and the J gene end by 15 bases; junction bases not matched to a gene: 13.

In this sample, this clonotype turned up many times. V and J are TRBV25-1 and TRBJ2-1, with D maybe TRBD2 (6 bases). Germline V gene data show CDR1 as MGHDK and CDR2 as SYGVNS. This CDR3 has 16 residues. Between the trimmed V and J ends, which lost 0 bases and 8 bases, there was a span of 17 bases. CDR3 sequence: CASSEYGTLGVDEQFF. DNA of the CDR3: TGTGCCAGCAGTGAATATGGGACTTTGGGAGTGGATGAGCAGTTCTTC.

The chain carries TRBV20-1 and TRBJ2-6; D uncertain. Germline V gene lookup returns CDR1 DFQATT and CDR2 SNEGSKA (reference sequence). Trimming stripped 1 base from V and 0 bases from J, with 10 bases between. The length of the CDR3 is 16 residues. The DNA for the CDR3 is TGCAGTGCTAGAGGACACACGAGCTCTGGGGCCAACGTCCTGACTTTC. Its translation: CSARGHTSSGANVLTF.

This clonotype has only a few counts. The chain uses TRBV5-1 and TRBJ2-5, with D perhaps TRBD2 (6 bases). Trimming shortened V by 0 bases and J by 4 bases, and 22 bases separated the two germline ends. This CDR3 has 18 amino acids. Looked up from germline, CDR1 is SGHRS and CDR2 is YFSETQ. CDR3 in amino acids: CASSLGSSARGGRETQYF. The DNA of the CDR3 is TGCGCCAGCAGCTTGGGATCGTCAGCCCGGGGAGGTCGAGAGACCCAGTACTTC.

This clonotype was seen ten or more times. The chain uses TRBV4-1 and TRBJ2-2, with 9 bases aligning to TRBD1. V dropped 6 bases and J dropped 6; count of bases not matched to a gene: 8. The CDR3 totals 15 residues. Germline CDR1 and CDR2: MGHRA and YSYEKL. Here the CDR3 DNA reads TGCGCCAGCAGAACGGGACAGGGTAGATCCGGGGAGCTGTTTTTT. Protein sequence: CASRTGQGRSGELFF.

The genes are TRBV19 and TRBJ2-1, with 7 positions matching TRBD2. Germline CDR1 is LNHDA and CDR2 is SQIVND (reference sequence). Unmatched junction bases numbered 5, after V lost 2 bases and J lost 4 bases. This CDR3 comprises 15 residues. CDR3 DNA: TGTGCCAGTAGTATACCTGGCGGGGGTTACAATGAGCAGTTCTTC. Translating gives CASSIPGGGYNEQFF.

This clonotype was counted only a few times. The chain combines TRBV6-1 with TRBJ1-2, with D perhaps TRBD1 (5 bases). The germline gives CDR1 MNHNS, CDR2 SASEGT. The CDR3 runs 15 residues. V lost 6 bases and J 8 bases, leaving 22 bases between the germline ends. For the CDR3, the DNA is TGTGCCAGCAGCCTGACGACAGAACAGAGCATGGGCTACACCTTC. Its protein is CASSLTTEQSMGYTF.

The chain carries TRBV25-1 and TRBJ2-7, with D perhaps matching TRBD2 (5 bases). The length of the CDR3 is 14 residues. Looked up from germline, CDR1 is MGHDK and CDR2 is SYGVNS. V was trimmed by 3 bases and J by 2 bases, leaving 11 bases between them. The CDR3 sequence: CASSDHGGPYEQYF. CDR3 DNA: TGTGCCAGCAGTGATCATGGCGGGCCCTACGAGCAGTACTTC.

This chain uses TRBV7-3 with TRBJ2-3; no clear D gene. This CDR3 region has 15 residues. Trimming removed 3 bases at V and 0 bases at J, with 10 bases between. Germline CDR1 SGHTA, CDR2 FQGTGA. The CDR3 DNA sequence: TGTGCCAGCAGCTTCATGGGAACTAGCACAGATACGCAGTATTTT. Protein product: CASSFMGTSTDTQYF. The full variable domain, rest sourced from reference TRBV7-3 and TRBJ2-3, is GAGVSQTPSNKVTEKGKYVELRCDPISGHTALYWYRQSLGQGPEFLIYFQGTGAADDSGLPNDRFFAVRPEGSVSTLKIQRTERGDSAVYLCASSFMGTSTDTQYFGPGTRLTVL.

This clonotype has a count of ten or more. This chain links TRBV28 with TRBJ2-1, with a tentative D call TRBD2 (5 bases). The germline V gene has CDR1 MDHEN and CDR2 SYDVKM. The V end lost 4 bases, the J end lost 8 bases, and 12 bases lay between the germline ends. The CDR3 extends over 13 amino acids. The CDR3 DNA sequence: TGTGCCAGCAGTTCTGAGGGTCCCTATGAGCAGTTCTTC. This sequence encodes CASSSEGPYEQFF.

There are a few counts of this clonotype. The chain couples TRBV6-4 to TRBJ2-1, with 7 bases lining up with TRBD2. Germline V gene sequence: CDR1 MRHNA, CDR2 SNTAGT. The V and J ends lost 6 bases and 0 bases, in that order; junction bases with no gene match: 5. The CDR3 totals 15 residues. CDR3 in amino acids: CASRLREDSYNEQFF. The CDR3 nucleotides read TGTGCCAGCAGACTCCGGGAGGACTCCTACAATGAGCAGTTCTTC.

This clonotype showed up many times. The chain employs TRBV20-1 and TRBJ2-7, with 7 nucleotides matching TRBD1. Germline assignment: CDR1 DFQATT and CDR2 SNEGSKA (reference sequence). Trimming cost V 5 bases and J 7 bases; bases outside gene matches: 17. The CDR3 sequence is 15 residues long. The CDR3 region is CSAGTDRTHTGEQYF. CDR3 DNA sequence: TGCAGTGCTGGTACGGACAGGACCCACACGGGGGAGCAGTACTTC.

This clonotype showed up just a few times. The genes are TRBV5-1 and TRBJ1-1; D call uncertain. V shed 3 bases and J shed 5 bases, with 8 bases lying between them. Germline CDR1 SGHRS, CDR2 YFSETQ. This CDR3 contains 12 residues. In nucleotides, the CDR3 is TGCGCCAGCAGCTCCACCAGAACTGAAGCTTTCTTT. It codes for CASSSTRTEAFF. Supplemented by reference TRBV5-1 and TRBJ1-1, the full variable domain reads KAGVTQTPRYLIKTRGQQVTLSCSPISGHRSVSWYQQTPGQGLQFLFEYFSETQRNKGNFPGRFSGRQFSNSRSEMNVSTLELGDSALYLCASSSTRTEAFFGQGTRLTVV.

This clonotype was recorded a few times. The V and J genes are TRBV6-1 and TRBJ2-2; 8 nucleotides align to TRBD2. From germline, CDR1 is MNHNS and CDR2 SASEGT. The CDR3 extends over 15 amino acids. Trimming removed 7 bases from V and 5 bases from J; junction bases left unmatched: 9. CDR3 in amino acids: CASIRTSHGTGELFF. The CDR3 DNA reads as TGTGCCAGCATCAGGACTAGCCATGGGACCGGGGAGCTGTTTTTT.

This chain links TRBV7-9 with TRBJ2-2, with TRBD1 matching over 7 bases. This CDR3 is 15 amino acids long. With V trimmed by 5 bases and J by 5 bases, 8 bases remained unmatched. The germline V gene encodes CDR1 SEHNR and CDR2 FQNEAQ (reference sequence). The CDR3 DNA follows: TGTGCCAGCAGCGGACAGGCCTCGGGTACCGGGGAGCTGTTTTTT. Translation: CASSGQASGTGELFF.

This clonotype has a single count. The V and J genes are TRBV3-1 and TRBJ2-1; no firm D call. The CDR3 is 14 residues long. Germline V lookup: CDR1 LGHDT, CDR2 YNNKEL (reference sequence). Trimming took 4 bases from V and 1 from J, leaving 8 bases between them. The CDR3: CASSPWRSYNEQFF. CDR3 bases: TGTGCCAGCAGCCCTTGGCGTTCCTACAATGAGCAGTTCTTC.

The V call is TRBV7-9, the J call TRBJ1-1, with D possibly matching TRBD1 (6 bases). CDR1 and CDR2 (germline): SEHNR, FQNEAQ (reference sequence). The V end lost 6 bases, the J end lost 6 bases, and 17 bases lay between the germline ends. This CDR3 is 14 amino acids long. The CDR3 is CASSRGGKSPEAFF. In DNA form, the CDR3 reads TGTGCCAGCAGTAGGGGGGGCAAGTCCCCTGAAGCTTTCTTT.

This clonotype showed up just a few times. The rearrangement uses TRBV5-4 and TRBJ2-1; 8 nucleotides align to TRBD2. Germline CDR1 SGHNT, CDR2 YYREEE (reference sequence). With 3 bases clipped from V and 4 bases from J, the junction kept 3 bases outside the gene matches. The CDR3 consists of 14 residues. The CDR3 DNA follows: TGTGCCAGCAGCTGGGGGACTAGTTACAATGAGCAGTTCTTC. Protein: CASSWGTSYNEQFF.

This clonotype occurred many times. This chain links TRBV12-3 or TRBV12-4 with TRBJ1-2; maybe TRBD1 (6 bases). Trimming pared 4 bases from V and 8 bases from J, leaving 14 bases between. The CDR3 runs 13 residues. CDR3 amino acids: CASSWRGAGGYTF. The CDR3 nucleotides read TGTGCCAGCAGTTGGCGGGGGGCGGGGGGCTACACCTTC.

There are many counts of this clonotype. The J gene is TRBJ2-2, the V gene TRBV5-1; 9 nucleotides agree with TRBD1. The CDR3 totals 17 residues. In germline, CDR1 is SGHRS, CDR2 YFSETQ. The trim removed 2 bases at V and 0 bases at J, leaving 5 bases unmatched. CDR3 residues: CASSFGTGNPNTGELFF. As DNA, the CDR3 is TGCGCCAGCAGCTTTGGGACAGGGAATCCGAACACCGGGGAGCTGTTTTTT. The variable domain in full, with the rest retrieved from reference TRBV5-1 and TRBJ2-2, is KAGVTQTPRYLIKTRGQQVTLSCSPISGHRSVSWYQQTPGQGLQFLFEYFSETQRNKGNFPGRFSGRQFSNSRSEMNVSTLELGDSALYLCASSFGTGNPNTGELFFGEGSRLTVL.